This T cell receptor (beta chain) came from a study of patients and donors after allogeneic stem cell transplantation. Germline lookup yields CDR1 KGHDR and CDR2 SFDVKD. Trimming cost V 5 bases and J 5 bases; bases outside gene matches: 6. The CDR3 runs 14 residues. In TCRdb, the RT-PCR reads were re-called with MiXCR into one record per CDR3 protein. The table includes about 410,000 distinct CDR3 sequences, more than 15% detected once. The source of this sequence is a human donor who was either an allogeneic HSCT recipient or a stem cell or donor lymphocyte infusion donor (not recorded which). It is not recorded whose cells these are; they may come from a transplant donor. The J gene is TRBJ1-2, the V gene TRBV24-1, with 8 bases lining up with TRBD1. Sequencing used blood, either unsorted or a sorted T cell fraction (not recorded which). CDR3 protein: CATSVKGQAYGYTF. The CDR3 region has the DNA TGTGCCACCAGTGTCAAGGGACAGGCTTATGGCTACACCTTC.